Listed below are T cell receptor beta chains from one sample, sequenced in a study of CD8+ T cells in alopecia areata. Clones were read by immunoSEQ multiplex PCR, and TCRdb kept only the in-frame ones, dropping some. Here the sample spans roughly 120,000 clones, around 50% being singletons. Sequencing used CD8+ T cells sorted from blood, obtained at week 24, from a patient treated with tofacitinib. The receptors originated from a human donor with alopecia areata. Each CDR3 is given with its conserved first and last residue. D genes are given only for firm matches. Size tells how often a clone was seen (once, few, many) or the class of an expanded clone, and some rows leave it out.

>TRBJ1-6|TRBV5-6|.|.
TGTGCCAGCAGCTTACCAGGGCATAATTCACCCCTCCACTTT
CASSLPGHNSPLHF
>TRBJ2-5|TRBV6-5|few|TRBD2
TGTGCCAGCAGTTACGATTCTGCTAGCGGGGTACAGACCCAGTACTTC
CASSYDSASGVQTQYF
>TRBJ1-1|TRBV7-9|few|.
TGTGCCAGCAGCTTAGATAACACTGAAGCTTTCTTT
CASSLDNTEAFF
>TRBJ2-7|TRBV5-1|.|TRBD2
TGCGCCAGCAGCTTGCGGACTAGCGGGCTTGTCTACGAGCAGTACTTC
CASSLRTSGLVYEQYF
>TRBJ2-7|TRBV7-2|few|.
TGTGCCATCGTTCCCGTGGTCGGTATCTACGAGCAGTACTTC
CAIVPVVGIYEQYF
>TRBJ2-3|TRBV27|.|.
TGTGCCAGCAGTTGGGGCAGTGTGACAGATACGCAGTATTTT
CASSWGSVTDTQYF
>TRBJ2-1|TRBV19|.|.
TGTGCCAGTAGTATGGGACCGAACAATGAGCAGTTCTTC
CASSMGPNNEQFF
>TRBJ2-7|TRBV5-4|few|TRBD1
TGTGCCAGCAGCTTGGCAGGACAGGGGGACGAGCAGTACTTC
CASSLAGQGDEQYF
>TRBJ2-1|TRBV6-4|medium-sized|TRBD2
TGTGCCAGCAGTGCCGGGACTAGCAATGAGCAGTTCTTC
CASSAGTSNEQFF
>TRBJ2-2|TRBV29-1|.|TRBD1
TGCAGCGTCATGGACAGGGAGACTTCGAACACCGGGGAGCTGTTTTTT
CSVMDRETSNTGELFF
>TRBJ2-3|TRBV9|.|TRBD2
TGTGCCAGCAGCGTAGCAACGGGGGGGACGTATACGCAGTATTTT
CASSVATGGTYTQYF
>TRBJ2-7|TRBV29-1|.|.
TGCAGCGTTGAAGATCGACACCCCGAGCAGTACTTC
CSVEDRHPEQYF
>TRBJ2-3|TRBV6-1|once|TRBD2
TGTGCCAGCAGTGCAGTAGCGGGGGGGCATGAAGATACGCAGTATTTT
CASSAVAGGHEDTQYF
>TRBJ2-1|TRBV4-3|.|.
TGCGCCAGCAGCCAAGGGGGGGAGAACAATGAGCAGTTCTTC
CASSQGGENNEQFF
>TRBJ2-7|TRBV4-3|.|.
TGCGCCAGCAGCCAAGCGGTACCGGCCTACGAGCAGTACTTC
CASSQAVPAYEQYF
>TRBJ2-6|TRBV27|.|TRBD1
TGTGCCAGCAAAGGGACAGAAAACGTCCTGACTTTC
CASKGTENVLTF
>TRBJ1-1|TRBV29-1|few|.
TGCAGCGTTGACATCGGTTTGAACACTGAAGCTTTCTTT
CSVDIGLNTEAFF
>TRBJ2-1|TRBV14|.|.
TGTGCCAGCAGCCAAGGGGGTGGGGCCGGTCCCTCCTACAATGAGCAGTTCTTC
CASSQGGGAGPSYNEQFF